The rows below give T cell receptor beta chains drawn from one sample of a study of identical twins. TCRdb used MiXCR to reprocess the 5' RACE reads, holding one entry per CDR3 protein. Of some 1,600,000 distinct CDR3 sequences in the sample, 32% were seen once. Sequenced material: cord blood. The receptors were gathered from a newborn girl in good health. Both conserved end residues are part of each CDR3. D genes are given only for firm matches. Clone size is shown for a subset of rows, as once, few, many or a class of expanded clone.

clone size | D gene | J gene | V gene | CDR3 DNA | CDR3 protein
. | TRBD1 | TRBJ2-1 | TRBV2 | TGTGCCAGCAGTGAAGGGAACCGGGACAGGGAATTTGAGTTCTTC | CASSEGNRDREFEFF
few | . | TRBJ2-5 | TRBV29-1 | TGCAGCGTTGAAAAGTTGGCCGAACGTCGGGAGACCCAGTACTTC | CSVEKLAERRETQYF
few | . | TRBJ1-5 | TRBV28 | TGTGCCATACTGGGGGGTAGCAATCAGCCCCAGCATTTT | CAILGGSNQPQHF
. | . | TRBJ2-7 | TRBV6-5 | TGTGCCAGCAGTTACTCGGTGTACCGCTACGAGCAGTACTTC | CASSYSVYRYEQYF
few | TRBD1 | TRBJ2-7 | TRBV6-2/TRBV6-3 | TGTGCCAGCAGTTACCGTATAGGGGGCAATGAGCAGTACTTC | CASSYRIGGNEQYF
. | . | TRBJ1-1 | TRBV5-1 | TGCGCCAGCAGTTGGGATTTGGGGAACACTGAAGCTTTCTTT | CASSWDLGNTEAFF
many | . | TRBJ2-5 | TRBV27 | TGTGCCAGCAGTTTGGGACCAGGGTACCAAGAGACCCAGTACTTC | CASSLGPGYQETQYF
. | . | TRBJ1-1 | TRBV5-1 | TGCGCCAGCAGCTTGGTTCGGGGATTCGGGCTAATGAACACTGAAGCTTTCTTT | CASSLVRGFGLMNTEAFF
few | TRBD1 | TRBJ1-6 | TRBV6-5 | TGTGCCAGCACTCCGACAGGGAGCGATTCACCCCTCCACTTT | CASTPTGSDSPLHF
few | . | TRBJ1-5 | TRBV28 | TGTGCCAGCAGTCAACAGGGTATCAAGCCCCAGCATTTT | CASSQQGIKPQHF